This T cell receptor beta chain was obtained from a study of T cells in Graves' hyperthyroidism and ophthalmopathy. Points from the study as a whole: Ophthalmopathy was model-predicted a median about 6.7 months pre-onset. Ophthalmopathy was distinguished from stable hyperthyroidism by 13 V-J signatures.

RNA transcripts served as the template for amplifying TCR beta CDR3 regions. First-round RT-PCR targeting the TCR CDR3 was performed with the HTBI primer set. Via MiXCR, TCRdb re-called the multiplex PCR reads, giving one row per CDR3 protein. The table shows some 550,000 distinct CDR3 sequences, with about 16% occurring only once. Concerning this clonotype: Its specificity is not known. At one of its ends the junction is not consistent with the germline gene, which may arise from a read error.

The CDR3 is 15 residues long. The germline gives CDR1 DFQATT, CDR2 SNEGSKA (reference sequence). The study based diagnoses on clinical symptoms, serum thyroxine and TRAb, thyroid ultrasound and orbital computed tomography. This sequence joins TRBV20-1 and TRBJ1-3, with D possibly being TRBD1 (6 bases). Sequencing input: blood. This receptor was taken from a woman in her thirties or forties with Graves' ophthalmopathy. The CDR3 coding sequence is TGCAGTGCTAGACGGGACACGAGCTCTGGAGACACCATATATTTT. Protein: CSARRDTSSGDTIYF.